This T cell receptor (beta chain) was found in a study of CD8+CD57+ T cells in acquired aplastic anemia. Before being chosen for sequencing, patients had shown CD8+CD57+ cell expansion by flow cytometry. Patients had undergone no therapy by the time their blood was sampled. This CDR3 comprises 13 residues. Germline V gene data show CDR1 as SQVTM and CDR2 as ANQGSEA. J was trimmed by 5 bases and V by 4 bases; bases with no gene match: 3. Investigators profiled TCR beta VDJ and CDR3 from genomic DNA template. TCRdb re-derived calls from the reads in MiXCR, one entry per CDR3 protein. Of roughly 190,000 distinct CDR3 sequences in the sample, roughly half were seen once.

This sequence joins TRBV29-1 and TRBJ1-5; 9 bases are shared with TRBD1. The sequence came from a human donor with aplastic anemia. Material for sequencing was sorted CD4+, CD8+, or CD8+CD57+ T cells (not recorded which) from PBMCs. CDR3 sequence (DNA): TGCAGCGTTGGGACAGGGGAGTATCAGCCCCAGCATTTT. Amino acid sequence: CSVGTGEYQPQHF.